This T cell receptor (beta chain) derives from a study of Graves' ophthalmopathy and Graves' hyperthyroidism. CDR1 and CDR2 from the germline V gene are DFQATT and SNEGSKA (reference sequence). CDR3 length equals 15 residues. The V and J ends lost 0 bases and 0 bases, in that order; junction bases with no gene match: 5. Findings and caveats of the study: An approximately 83% specificity and 87.88% sensitivity were achieved by a 13-signature model that separated ophthalmopathy from stable hyperthyroidism.

Amplification of TCR beta CDR3 regions used RNA transcripts. Following a first-round RT-PCR that used HTBI primers, a second-round multiplex PCR was carried out. TCRdb re-called the multiplex PCR reads with MiXCR, one entry per CDR3 protein. The sample carries around 1,200,000 distinct CDR3 sequences, about two fifths recorded once. In regard to this clonotype: Its matching antigen is unknown.

This receptor was identified in an adult man with Graves' hyperthyroidism. Sequencing was done on a sample of peripheral blood or thyroid tissue (not recorded which). The V call is TRBV20-1, the J call TRBJ2-7; TRBD1 aligns across 7 bases. CDR3 sequence: CSARDWDRDSYEQYF. The DNA for the CDR3 is TGCAGTGCTAGAGACTGGGACAGAGACTCCTACGAGCAGTACTTC.